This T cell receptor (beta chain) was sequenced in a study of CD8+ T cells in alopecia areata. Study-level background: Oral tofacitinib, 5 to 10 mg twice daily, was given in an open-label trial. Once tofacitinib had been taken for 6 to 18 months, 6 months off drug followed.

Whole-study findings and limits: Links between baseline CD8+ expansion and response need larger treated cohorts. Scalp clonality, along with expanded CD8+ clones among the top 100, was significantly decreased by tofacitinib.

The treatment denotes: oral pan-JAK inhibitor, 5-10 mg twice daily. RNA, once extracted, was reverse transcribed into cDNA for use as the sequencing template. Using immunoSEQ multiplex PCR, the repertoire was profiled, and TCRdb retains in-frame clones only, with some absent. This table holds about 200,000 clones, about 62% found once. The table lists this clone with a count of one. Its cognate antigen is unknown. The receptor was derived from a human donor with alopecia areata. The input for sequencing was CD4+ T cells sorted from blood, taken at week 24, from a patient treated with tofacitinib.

The CDR3, as DNA: TGTGCCAGCAGCACCTCCACAGGGGCCGGCTACACCTTC. Translating gives CASSTSTGAGYTF. The chain recombines TRBV6-5 with TRBJ1-2; 7 positions agree with TRBD1. V gave up 6 bases and J gave up 8 bases; unmatched junction bases: 9. CDR3 length equals 13 residues. The germline V gene encodes CDR1 MNHEY and CDR2 SVGAGI.